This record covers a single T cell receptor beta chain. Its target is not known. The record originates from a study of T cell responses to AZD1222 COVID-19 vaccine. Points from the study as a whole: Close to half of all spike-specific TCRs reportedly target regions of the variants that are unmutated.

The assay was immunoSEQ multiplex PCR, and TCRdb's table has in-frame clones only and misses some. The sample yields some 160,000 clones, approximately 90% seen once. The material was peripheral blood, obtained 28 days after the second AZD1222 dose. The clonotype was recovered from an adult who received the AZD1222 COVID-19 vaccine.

CDR3 bases: TGCGCCAGCAGCCAAGATCCTCAGGGAAATAACGAGCAGTACTTC. It yields the protein CASSQDPQGNNEQYF. V and J are TRBV4-1 and TRBJ2-7, with D maybe TRBD1 (5 bases). The CDR3 is made up of 15 amino acids. The germline V gene encodes CDR1 MGHRA and CDR2 YSYEKL. The ends were cut back, 0 bases at V and 5 bases at J, with 14 bases in the middle.